The 3 T cell receptor beta chains in this list originate from one sample, sequenced in a study of shared clonotypes between healthy human individuals. Repertoires were generated with immunoSEQ multiplex PCR, while TCRdb's copy carries only in-frame clones and drops some. In the table there are more than 2 million clones, approximately 94% of which are singletons. The sequenced sample was naive CD4+ T cells sorted from blood. Subset here: CD45RA+ positively selected. These receptors were collected from a man aged 18 to 30 in good health.

This chain joins TRBV6-5 and TRBJ2-5; TRBD2 agrees at 9 bases. From germline, CDR1 is MNHEY and CDR2 SVGAGI. The CDR3 is 15 amino acids. V dropped 4 bases and J dropped 5; count of bases not matched to a gene: 8. In DNA form, the CDR3 reads TGTGCCAGCAGTTTAACTAGCGGGTTACGTGAGACCCAGTACTTC. Protein product: CASSLTSGLRETQYF.

The V gene is TRBV7-8, the J gene TRBJ2-7, with D perhaps assigned TRBD1 or TRBD2 (5 bases each). Trimming removed 0 bases at V and 3 bases at J, with 12 bases between. The CDR3 covers 15 residues. Germline CDR1 and CDR2: SGHVS and FQNEAQ. The CDR3 sequence: CASSLALARGYEQYF. The CDR3 nucleotides read TGTGCCAGCAGCTTAGCTTTAGCGAGGGGCTACGAGCAGTACTTC.

This chain connects TRBV4-1 to TRBJ2-6, with 7 bases matching TRBD1. V lost 1 base, J lost 1 base, and 4 bases stayed unmatched. Germline V CDR1 and CDR2: MGHRA, YSYEKL. This CDR3 region has 17 residues. The CDR3 sequence is CASSQGDSRSGANVLTF. The CDR3, as DNA: TGCGCCAGCAGCCAAGGGGACAGCCGGTCTGGGGCCAACGTCCTGACTTTC.